One sample yielded the 10 T cell receptor beta chains listed below, sequenced in a study of CD8 T cells in Susac syndrome. RNA was extracted with the RNeasy kit, and a quantity of roughly 0.5 to 1 ug was reverse transcribed using random hexamers. TCRdb used MiXCR to reprocess the immunoSEQ multiplex PCR reads, holding one entry per CDR3 protein. The sample has roughly 190,000 distinct CDR3 sequences, about 95% seen once. What was sequenced was CD4+ T cells from PBMCs. The receptors here all came from a human donor in good health.

The V and J genes are TRBV7-8 and TRBJ2-5; D possibly uses TRBD1 or TRBD2 (5 bases each). From germline, CDR1 is SGHVS and CDR2 FQNEAQ. With 3 bases removed from V and 4 bases from J, the gap between germline ends came to 9 bases. CDR3 length: 13 residues. The CDR3 loop reads CASSFGGSETQYF. The CDR3, as DNA: TGTGCCAGCAGCTTTGGGGGTTCAGAGACCCAGTACTTC.

This rearrangement joins TRBV12-3 or TRBV12-4 to TRBJ2-1; D perhaps matches TRBD2 (5 bases). V was shortened by 4 bases and J by 5 bases, with 18 bases between the two germline ends. This CDR3 comprises 16 residues. DNA of the CDR3: TGTGCCAGCAGTTGGGCAGGACCCGGGAAGGACAATGAGCAGTTCTTC. It codes for CASSWAGPGKDNEQFF.

This sequence joins TRBV29-1 and TRBJ1-1, with unresolved D. Trimming pared 4 bases from V and 10 bases from J, leaving 22 bases between. The V gene's germline CDR1 is SQVTM and CDR2 ANQGSEA. This CDR3 has 14 amino acids. CDR3 nucleotide sequence: TGCAGCGTTGGAGTGGAAACACCTTACTGGGGAGCTTTCTTT. The encoded protein is CSVGVETPYWGAFF.

CDR3 nucleotide sequence: TGTGCCAGCTCACCAGGGAGAGCGGAAGAGACCCAGTACTTC. It codes for CASSPGRAEETQYF. V and J are TRBV18 and TRBJ2-5, with a possible D match to TRBD2 (5 bases). Germline V lookup: CDR1 KGHSH, CDR2 LQKENI. This CDR3 contains 14 residues. Trimming removed 2 bases at V and 3 bases at J, with 10 bases between.

The chain has TRBV30 and TRBJ2-7; tentative D call: TRBD1 (6 bases). The CDR3 is 13 residues long. Trimming pared 6 bases from V and 1 base from J, leaving 13 bases between. The germline V gene encodes CDR1 GTSNPN and CDR2 SVGIG (reference sequence). The CDR3 here is CACTIDRSYEQYF. The CDR3 DNA sequence: TGTGCCTGTACTATCGACAGGTCCTACGAGCAGTACTTC.

The rearrangement links TRBV14 to TRBJ2-2, with D perhaps TRBD2 (5 bases). This CDR3 comprises 16 residues. In germline, CDR1 is SGHDN, CDR2 FVKESK. The V gene lost 1 base and the J gene lost 3 bases, with 12 bases spanning the gap. CDR3 amino acids: CASSQAVGSHTGELFF. The CDR3 coding sequence is TGTGCCAGCAGCCAAGCGGTGGGGAGCCACACCGGGGAGCTGTTTTTT.

V is TRBV4-1 and J is TRBJ2-2, with D uncertain. V was shortened by 3 bases and J by 1 base, with 12 bases between the two germline ends. This CDR3 is built from 16 residues. Germline V CDR1 and CDR2: MGHRA, YSYEKL. Here the CDR3 DNA reads TGCGCCAGCAGCCACGACCTAACGATGAACACCGGGGAGCTGTTTTTT. Residues: CASSHDLTMNTGELFF.

This clonotype has only one observation. The CDR3 coding sequence is TGCAGTGCTAGGACCAGCCTCGGGGAGCAGTACTTC. Residues: CSARTSLGEQYF. J is TRBJ2-7 and V is TRBV20-1; D is ambiguous. Germline lookup yields CDR1 DFQATT and CDR2 SNEGSKA (reference sequence). V lost 3 bases and J 7 bases, leaving 13 bases between the germline ends. CDR3 size: 12 residues.

This chain uses TRBV20-1 with TRBJ2-5; 10 bases fit TRBD1. There are 15 residues in the CDR3. Germline V gene sequence: CDR1 DFQATT, CDR2 SNEGSKA (reference sequence). The J segment lost 4 bases and the V segment lost 3 bases, leaving 8 bases of the junction unmatched. For the CDR3, the DNA is TGCAGTGCTAGGGCGAGACAGGGGGCGGGAGAGACCCAGTACTTC. Translation gives CSARARQGAGETQYF.

In the case of this clonotype: The junction departs from the called germline gene at one end, perhaps through a read error. The chain links TRBV5-6 to TRBJ1-2; tentatively, D is TRBD1 (5 bases). This CDR3 is 13 amino acids long. CDR1 SGHDT and CDR2 YYEEEE come from the germline V gene. The CDR3 here is CASNLGGNYGYTF. The CDR3 coding sequence is TGTGCCAGCAACTTGGGGGGTAACTATGGCTACACCTTC. The variable domain in full, with the rest retrieved from reference TRBV5-6 and TRBJ1-2, is DAGVTQSPTHLIKTRGQQVTLRCSPKSGHDTVSWYQQALGQGPQFIFQYYEEEERQRGNFPDRFSGHQFPNYSSELNVNALLLGDSALYLCASNLGGNYGYTFGSGTRLTVV.